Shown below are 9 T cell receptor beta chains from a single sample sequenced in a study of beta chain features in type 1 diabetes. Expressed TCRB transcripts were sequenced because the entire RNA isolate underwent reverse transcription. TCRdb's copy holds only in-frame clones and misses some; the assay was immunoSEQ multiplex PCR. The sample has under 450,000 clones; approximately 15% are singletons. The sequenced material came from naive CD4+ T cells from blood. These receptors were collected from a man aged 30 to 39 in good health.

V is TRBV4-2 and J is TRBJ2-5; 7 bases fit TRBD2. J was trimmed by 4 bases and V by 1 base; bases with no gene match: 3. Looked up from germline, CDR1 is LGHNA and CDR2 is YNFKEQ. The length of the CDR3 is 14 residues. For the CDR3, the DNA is TGTGCCAGCAGCCAAGTCGGGGGGACAGAGACCCAGTACTTC. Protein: CASSQVGGTETQYF.

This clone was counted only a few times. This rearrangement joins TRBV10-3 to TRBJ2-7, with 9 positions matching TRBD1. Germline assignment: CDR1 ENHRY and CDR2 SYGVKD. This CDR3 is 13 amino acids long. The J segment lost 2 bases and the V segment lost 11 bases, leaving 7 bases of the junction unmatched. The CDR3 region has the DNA TGTGCCGCAAGACAGGGGGAAACCTACGAGCAGTACTTC. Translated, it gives CAARQGETYEQYF.

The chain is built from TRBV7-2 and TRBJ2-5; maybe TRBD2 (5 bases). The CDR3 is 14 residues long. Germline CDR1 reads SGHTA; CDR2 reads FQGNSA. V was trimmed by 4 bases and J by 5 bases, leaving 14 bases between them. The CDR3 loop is CASSSYGQRETQYF. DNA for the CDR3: TGTGCCAGCAGCTCTTACGGCCAGCGGGAGACCCAGTACTTC.

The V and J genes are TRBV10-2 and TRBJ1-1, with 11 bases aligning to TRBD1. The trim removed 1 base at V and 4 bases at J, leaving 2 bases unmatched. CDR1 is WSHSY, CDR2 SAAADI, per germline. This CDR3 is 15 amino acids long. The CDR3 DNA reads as TGCGCCAGCAGTGAGTTAGGGACAGGGGGCACTGAAGCTTTCTTT. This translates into CASSELGTGGTEAFF.

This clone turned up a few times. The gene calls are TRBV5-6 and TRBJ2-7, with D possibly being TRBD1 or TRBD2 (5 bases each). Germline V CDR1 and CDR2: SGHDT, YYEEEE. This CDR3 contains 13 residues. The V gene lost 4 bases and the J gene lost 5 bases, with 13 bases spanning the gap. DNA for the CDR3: TGTGCCAGCAGCCGGCAGGGAGTAAACGAGCAGTACGTC. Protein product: CASSRQGVNEQYV.

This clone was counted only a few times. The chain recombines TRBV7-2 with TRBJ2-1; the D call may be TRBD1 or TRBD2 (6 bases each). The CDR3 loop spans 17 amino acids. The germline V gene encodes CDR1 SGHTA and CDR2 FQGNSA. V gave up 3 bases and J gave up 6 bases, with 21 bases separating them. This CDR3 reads CASSLNGAGHFGNEQFF. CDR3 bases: TGTGCCAGCAGCTTGAATGGCGCGGGACACTTCGGCAATGAGCAGTTCTTC.

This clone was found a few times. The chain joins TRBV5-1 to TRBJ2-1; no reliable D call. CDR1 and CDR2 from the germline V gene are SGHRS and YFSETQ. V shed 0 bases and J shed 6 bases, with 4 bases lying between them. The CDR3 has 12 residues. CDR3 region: CASSLEANEQFF. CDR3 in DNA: TGCGCCAGCAGCTTGGAGGCCAATGAGCAGTTCTTC.

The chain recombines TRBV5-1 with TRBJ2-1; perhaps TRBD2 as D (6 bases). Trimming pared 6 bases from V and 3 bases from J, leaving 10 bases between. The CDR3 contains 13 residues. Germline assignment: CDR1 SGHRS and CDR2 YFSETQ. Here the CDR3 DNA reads TGCGCCAGCAACCGGGAGTACTACAATGAGCAGTTCTTC. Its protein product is CASNREYYNEQFF.

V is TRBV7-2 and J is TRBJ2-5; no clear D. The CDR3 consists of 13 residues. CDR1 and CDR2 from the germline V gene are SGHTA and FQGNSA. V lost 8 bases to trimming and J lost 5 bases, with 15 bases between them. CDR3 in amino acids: CASAPWGRETQYF. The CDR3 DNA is TGTGCCAGCGCTCCTTGGGGTAGGGAGACCCAGTACTTC.